These 4 T cell receptor beta chains were all obtained from the same sample, sequenced in a study of shared clonotypes between healthy human individuals. Terminally differentiated effector memory CD45RA+ cells were left out of the naive CD8 fraction, which was CD45RO-negative and positively selected for CCR7. Sequencing used immunoSEQ multiplex PCR; TCRdb keeps in-frame clones, though not all of them. In the table there are more than 2 million clones, approximately 94% of which are singletons. The specimen sequenced was naive CD8+ T cells sorted from blood. The receptors were sampled from a man younger than 35 in good health.

The chain uses TRBV7-9 and TRBJ1-4; perhaps TRBD1 as D (5 bases). Germline V gene data show CDR1 as SEHNR and CDR2 as FQNEAQ (reference sequence). The V gene lost 3 bases and the J gene lost 6 bases, with 14 bases spanning the gap. The CDR3 contains 15 residues. Here the CDR3 DNA reads TGTGCCAGCAGCTTCGGTCAAGGGACGGATGAAAAACTGTTTTTT. It yields the protein CASSFGQGTDEKLFF.

As to this clone: A far larger clone is just one base off, so this is likely a read error. Within the sample, other DNA sequences also encode this same CDR3. The gene calls are TRBV7-2 and TRBJ2-7, with D possibly being TRBD2 (6 bases). V dropped 5 bases and J dropped 4 bases, with 9 bases sitting between them. Germline CDR1 is SGHTA and CDR2 is FQGNSA. The CDR3 sequence is 12 residues long. The CDR3 sequence is CASSVGGYEQYF. DNA of the CDR3: TGTGCCAGCAGCGTGGGGGGTTACGAGCAGTACTTC.

This clone was seen only once. The J gene is TRBJ2-1, the V gene TRBV27, with D possibly being TRBD1 (5 bases). V shed 8 bases and J shed 0 bases, with 8 bases lying between them. The CDR3 sequence is 13 residues long. Germline V lookup: CDR1 MNHEY, CDR2 SMNVEV (reference sequence). The CDR3 DNA follows: TGTGCCAGCTCAGGGTACTCCTACAATGAGCAGTTCTTC. Translated: CASSGYSYNEQFF.

This sequence joins TRBV5-4 and TRBJ1-1, with TRBD1 matching over 7 bases. CDR1 and CDR2 from the germline V gene are SGHNT and YYREEE (reference sequence). Trimming took 3 bases from V and 9 from J; bases not matched to a gene: 2. This CDR3 has 11 residues. This CDR3 reads CASSWGQKAFF. CDR3 coding DNA: TGTGCCAGCAGCTGGGGACAGAAAGCTTTCTTT.